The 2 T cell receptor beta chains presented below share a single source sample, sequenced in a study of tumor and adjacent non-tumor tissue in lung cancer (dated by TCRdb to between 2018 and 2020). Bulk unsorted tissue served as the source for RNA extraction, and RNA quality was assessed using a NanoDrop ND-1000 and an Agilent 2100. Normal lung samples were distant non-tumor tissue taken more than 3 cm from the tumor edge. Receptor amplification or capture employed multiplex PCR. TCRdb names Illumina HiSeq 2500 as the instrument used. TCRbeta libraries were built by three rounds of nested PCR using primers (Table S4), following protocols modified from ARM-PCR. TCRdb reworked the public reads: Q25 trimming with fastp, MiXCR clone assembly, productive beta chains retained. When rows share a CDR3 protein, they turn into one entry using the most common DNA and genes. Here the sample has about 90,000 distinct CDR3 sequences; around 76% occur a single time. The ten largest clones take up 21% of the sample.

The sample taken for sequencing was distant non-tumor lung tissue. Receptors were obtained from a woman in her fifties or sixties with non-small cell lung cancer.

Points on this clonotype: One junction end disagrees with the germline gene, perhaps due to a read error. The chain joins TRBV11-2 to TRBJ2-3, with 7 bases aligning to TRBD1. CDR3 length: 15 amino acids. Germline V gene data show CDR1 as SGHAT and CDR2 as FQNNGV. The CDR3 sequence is CASNHDRASTDTQYF. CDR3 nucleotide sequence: TGTGCCAGCAACCACGACAGGGCTAGCACAGATACGCAGTATTTC.

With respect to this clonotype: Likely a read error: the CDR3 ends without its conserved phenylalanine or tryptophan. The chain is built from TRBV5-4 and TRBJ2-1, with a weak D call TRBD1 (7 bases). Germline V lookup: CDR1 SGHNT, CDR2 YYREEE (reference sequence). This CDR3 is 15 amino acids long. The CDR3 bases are TGTGCCAGCACCAGGGGGGCCCAATCCTACGATGAGCAGTTCATC. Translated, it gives CASTRGAQSYDEQFI.